This record looks at one TCR beta chain sequence and its context. This sample was taken from a study of blood T cell repertoires in COVID-19. Study-level information: The origin of the acute and convalescent COVID-19 samples was the United States, Italy and Spain. From T cells, B-cell-depleted T cells, or PBMCs came the material, which was cDNA or gDNA.

In germline, CDR1 is KGHSH, CDR2 LQKENI. Trimming cost V 3 bases and J 1 base, with 6 bases left between them. The CDR3 is 13 residues long. The authors' processing: The authors estimated nucleated cell counts from reference gene primer amplification. Data came from immunoSEQ multiplex PCR; TCRdb stores just in-frame clones and leaves some out. Clonal size and the V and J genes are those of that table, whereas D and trimming came from the DNA. The sample yields about 120,000 clones, about 80% seen once. The source is a man aged 65-85 years with active or convalescent COVID-19. The sample comprised peripheral blood. The chain uses TRBV18 and TRBJ1-1, with D unresolved. CDR3 amino acids: CASSPTTNTEAFF. CDR3 sequence (DNA): TGTGCCAGCTCACCCACAACGAACACTGAAGCTTTCTTT.